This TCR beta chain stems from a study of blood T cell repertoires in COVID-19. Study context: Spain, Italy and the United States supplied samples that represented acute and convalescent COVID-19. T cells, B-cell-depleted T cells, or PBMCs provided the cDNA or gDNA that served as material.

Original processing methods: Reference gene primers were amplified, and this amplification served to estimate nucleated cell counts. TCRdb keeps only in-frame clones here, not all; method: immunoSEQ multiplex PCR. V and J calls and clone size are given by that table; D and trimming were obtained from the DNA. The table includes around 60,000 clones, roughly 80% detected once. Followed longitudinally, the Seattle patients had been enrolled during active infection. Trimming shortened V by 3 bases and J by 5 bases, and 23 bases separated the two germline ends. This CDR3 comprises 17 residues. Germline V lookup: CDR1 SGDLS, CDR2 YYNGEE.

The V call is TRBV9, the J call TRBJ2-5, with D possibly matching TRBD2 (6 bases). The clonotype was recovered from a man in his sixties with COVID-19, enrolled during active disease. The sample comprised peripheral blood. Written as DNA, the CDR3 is TGTGCCAGCAGCGGGGGCCCCGGAGTAGCGGCAGGGGAGACCCAGTACTTC. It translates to CASSGGPGVAAGETQYF.